The 10 T cell receptor beta chains below come from one sample, sequenced in a study of OX40 agonist ivuxolimab in advanced cancers. Clones were sequenced by immunoSEQ multiplex PCR, and TCRdb holds only the in-frame ones, with some missing. The table shows roughly 35,000 clones, with around 81% occurring only once. This sample comprised CD4+ or CD8+ T cells sorted from blood, obtained in a trial of the OX40 agonist ivuxolimab. These receptors were obtained from an adult with an advanced solid tumor such as melanoma, head and neck, liver or kidney cancer.

By share, this clone ranks as medium-sized. The chain combines TRBV4-3 with TRBJ1-5; weak D call: TRBD1 (5 bases). The germline gives CDR1 LGHNA, CDR2 YSLEER. CDR3 length: 15 amino acids. The ends were cut back, 4 bases at V and 0 bases at J, with 10 bases in the middle. In DNA, the CDR3 is TGCGCCAGCAGCCCGGGCGGGGGTAGCAATCAGCCCCAGCATTTT. It specifies CASSPGGGSNQPQHF.

This chain links TRBV5-6 with TRBJ1-3; the D gene is possibly TRBD1 (5 bases). Deletions cut 0 bases from V and 10 bases from J, with 8 bases between. The germline V gene encodes CDR1 SGHDT and CDR2 YYEEEE. This CDR3 region has 12 residues. CDR3 amino acids: CASSLAGPTIYF. The CDR3, as DNA: TGTGCCAGCAGCTTGGCGGGACCTACCATATATTTT. Based on the CDR3 plus reference TRBV5-6 and TRBJ1-3, the full variable domain is DAGVTQSPTHLIKTRGQQVTLRCSPKSGHDTVSWYQQALGQGPQFIFQYYEEEERQRGNFPDRFSGHQFPNYSSELNVNALLLGDSALYLCASSLAGPTIYFGEGSWLTVV.

This sequence joins TRBV27 and TRBJ2-5; 8 bases line up with TRBD1. Germline-derived CDR1 and CDR2 are MNHEY and SMNVEV (reference sequence). CDR3 length: 16 amino acids. V gave up 6 bases and J gave up 6 bases; unmatched junction bases: 15. This chain's CDR3 is CASSNSPGQEVKTQYF. The CDR3 DNA reads as TGTGCCAGCAGCAATTCTCCGGGACAGGAGGTGAAGACCCAGTACTTC.

The sample holds a few counts of this clone. The chain joins TRBV2 to TRBJ1-2; 7 nucleotides line up with TRBD1. The CDR3 contains 13 residues. From germline, CDR1 is SNHLY and CDR2 FYNNEI. J lost 7 bases, V lost 6 bases, and 8 bases had no gene match. The CDR3 sequence is CASRDDREAGYTF. Here the CDR3 DNA reads TGTGCCAGCAGGGACGACAGGGAAGCTGGCTACACCTTC. Combining the CDR3 with reference TRBV2 and TRBJ1-2 gives the whole variable domain EPEVTQTPSHQVTQMGQEVILRCVPISNHLYFYWYRQILGQKVEFLVSFYNNEISEKSEIFDDQFSVERPDGSNFTLKIRSTKLEDSAMYFCASRDDREAGYTFGSGTRLTVV.

This rearrangement joins TRBV18 to TRBJ1-6; D is possibly TRBD1 (6 bases). This CDR3 contains 14 residues. Trimming stripped 2 bases from V and 7 bases from J, with 9 bases between. In germline, CDR1 is KGHSH, CDR2 LQKENI. CDR3 bases: TGTGCCAGCTCACCAGGGCAGGGGAATTCACCCCTCCACTTT. Amino acid sequence: CASSPGQGNSPLHF.

The gene calls are TRBV27 and TRBJ1-6; tentative D call: TRBD1 (5 bases). CDR1 is MNHEY, CDR2 SMNVEV, per germline (reference sequence). The CDR3 spans 14 residues. The V end lost 3 bases, the J end lost 4 bases, and 7 bases lay between the germline ends. CDR3 DNA sequence: TGTGCCAGCAGTTTGTACAGGTATAATTCACCCCTCCACTTT. Translating gives CASSLYRYNSPLHF.

The chain joins TRBV27 to TRBJ2-5; 9 nucleotides match TRBD1. Trimming took 4 bases from V and 4 from J; bases not matched to a gene: 7. The CDR3 runs 15 residues. The germline V gene encodes CDR1 MNHEY and CDR2 SMNVEV (reference sequence). The CDR3 is CASSSQDRGLETQYF. The CDR3 bases are TGTGCCAGCAGTTCTCAGGACAGGGGATTAGAGACCCAGTACTTC.

J is TRBJ1-5 and V is TRBV6-1, with no clear D. The ends were cut back, 4 bases at V and 5 bases at J, with 6 bases in the middle. CDR3 length: 12 amino acids. Germline V gene sequence: CDR1 MNHNS, CDR2 SASEGT. As DNA, the CDR3 is TGTGCCAGCAGTGTTGGGTATCAGCCCCAGCATTTT. Its translation: CASSVGYQPQHF.

The rearrangement links TRBV5-1 to TRBJ1-2, with TRBD1 identical over 8 bases. CDR1 is SGHRS and CDR2 is YFSETQ in the germline V gene. Losses at the gene ends were 8 bases for V and 4 bases for J; bases not matched to a gene: 4. This CDR3 spans 12 amino acids. CDR3 DNA sequence: TGCGCCAGTTGGGACAGGATCTATGGCTACACCTTC. It is translated as CASWDRIYGYTF.

This chain joins TRBV5-1 and TRBJ2-1; the match to TRBD1 covers 9 bases. The CDR3 length is 15 residues. V lost 0 bases and J lost 8; bases outside the gene matches: 6. Germline CDR1 reads SGHRS; CDR2 reads YFSETQ. DNA of the CDR3: TGCGCCAGCAGCTTGGCCCCGGGACAGGGTTATGAGCAGTTCTTC. Amino acid sequence: CASSLAPGQGYEQFF.